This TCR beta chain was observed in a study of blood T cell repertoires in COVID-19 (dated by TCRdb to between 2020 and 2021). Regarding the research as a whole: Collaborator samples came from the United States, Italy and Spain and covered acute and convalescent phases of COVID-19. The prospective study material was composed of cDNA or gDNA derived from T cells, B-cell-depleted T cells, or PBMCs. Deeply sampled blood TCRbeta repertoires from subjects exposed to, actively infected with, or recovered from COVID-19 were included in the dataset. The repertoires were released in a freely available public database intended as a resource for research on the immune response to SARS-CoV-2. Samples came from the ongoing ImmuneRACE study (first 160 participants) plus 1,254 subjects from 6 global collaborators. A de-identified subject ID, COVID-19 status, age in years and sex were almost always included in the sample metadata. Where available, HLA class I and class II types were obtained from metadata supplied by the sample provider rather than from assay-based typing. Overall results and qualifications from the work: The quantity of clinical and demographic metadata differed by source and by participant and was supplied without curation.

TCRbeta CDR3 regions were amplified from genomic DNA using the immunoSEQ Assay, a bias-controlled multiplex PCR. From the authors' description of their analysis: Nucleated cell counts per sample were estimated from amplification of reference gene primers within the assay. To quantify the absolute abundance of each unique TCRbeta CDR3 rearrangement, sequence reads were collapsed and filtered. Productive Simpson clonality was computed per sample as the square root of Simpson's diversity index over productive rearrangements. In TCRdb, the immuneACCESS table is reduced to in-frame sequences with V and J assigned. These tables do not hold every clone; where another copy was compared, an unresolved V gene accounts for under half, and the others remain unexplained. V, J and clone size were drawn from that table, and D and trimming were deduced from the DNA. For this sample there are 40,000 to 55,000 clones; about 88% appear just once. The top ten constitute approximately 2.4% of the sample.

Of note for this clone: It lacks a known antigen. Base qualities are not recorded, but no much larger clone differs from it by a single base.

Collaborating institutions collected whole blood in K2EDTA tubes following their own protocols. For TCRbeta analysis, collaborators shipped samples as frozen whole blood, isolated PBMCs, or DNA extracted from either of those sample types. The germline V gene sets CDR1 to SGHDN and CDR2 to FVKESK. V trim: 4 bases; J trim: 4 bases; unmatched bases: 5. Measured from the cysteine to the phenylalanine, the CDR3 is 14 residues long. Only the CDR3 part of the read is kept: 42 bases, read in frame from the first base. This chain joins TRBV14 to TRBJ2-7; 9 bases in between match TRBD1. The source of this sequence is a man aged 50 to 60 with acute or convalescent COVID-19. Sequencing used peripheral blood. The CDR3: CASSPGTGSYEQYF. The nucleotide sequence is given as TGTGCCAGCAGCCCCGGGACAGGGAGTTACGAGCAGTACTTC.